The source of this T cell receptor (beta chain) is a study of blood T cell repertoires in COVID-19. The overall study: There were acute and convalescent COVID-19 samples, and they came from the United States, Italy and Spain. Sources were T cells, B-cell-depleted T cells, or PBMCs; the material itself was cDNA or gDNA.

Unmatched junction bases numbered 7, after V lost 5 bases and J lost 4 bases. Per germline, CDR1 MNHEY and CDR2 SVGEGT. The length of the CDR3 is 15 residues. In the study's own analysis: It was from reference gene primer amplification that nucleated cell counts were estimated. Sequencing was performed with immunoSEQ multiplex PCR; in TCRdb, only in-frame clones are kept and a portion is missing. V and J calls and clone size follow that table, whereas D and trimming were derived from the DNA. Here the sample spans fewer than 250,000 clones, 92% being singletons. The chain has TRBV6-2 or TRBV6-3 and TRBJ2-2; TRBD2 matches 7 bases. The TCR originated in a man in his thirties or forties with acute or convalescent COVID-19. Sequencing was carried out using peripheral blood. The CDR3 coding sequence is TGTGCCAGCAGTATAGCGAGGACTAGCACCGGGGAGCTGTTTTTT. Encoded protein: CASSIARTSTGELFF.